This TCR beta chain was captured in a study of blood T cell repertoires in COVID-19. Study at large: Collection of acute and convalescent COVID-19 samples took place in the United States, Italy and Spain. From T cells, B-cell-depleted T cells, or PBMCs came the material, which was cDNA or gDNA.

The data were produced by immunoSEQ multiplex PCR, yet TCRdb's version contains in-frame clones alone and is incomplete. The data hold around 130,000 clones, with about 76% observed a single time. V gave up 0 bases and J gave up 10 bases; unmatched junction bases: 4. The CDR3 is 13 amino acids. Per the germline V gene, CDR1 is SGHNT and CDR2 is YYREEE (reference sequence). The TCR originated in a man at least 80 years old with acute or convalescent COVID-19. Material: peripheral blood. This chain uses TRBV5-4 with TRBJ2-1; 7 nucleotides line up with TRBD2. In DNA, the CDR3 is TGTGCCAGCAGCTTGGGGACTAGAGGAGAGCAGTTCTTC. Its translation is CASSLGTRGEQFF.